One sample yielded the 25 T cell receptor beta chains listed below, sequenced in a study of blood T cell repertoires in COVID-19. Clones were sequenced by immunoSEQ multiplex PCR, and TCRdb holds only the in-frame ones, with some missing. The sample includes 150,000 to 200,000 clones, approximately 88% of them seen just once. What was sequenced was peripheral blood. All receptors come from a woman between 35 and 50 years old with COVID-19, enrolled during active disease.

The CDR3 DNA is TGTGCCAGCAGTTTAAAACGGGGAGAGACCCAGTACTTC. As protein: CASSLKRGETQYF. This chain connects TRBV12-3 or TRBV12-4 to TRBJ2-5; the D gene is possibly TRBD2 (5 bases). V was trimmed by 2 bases and J by 4 bases, leaving 8 bases between them. This CDR3 has 13 amino acids.

The rearrangement joins TRBV25-1 to TRBJ2-2; D is unresolved. Germline assignment: CDR1 MGHDK and CDR2 SYGVNS. V lost 11 bases to trimming and J lost 4 bases, with 14 bases between them. The CDR3 extends over 13 amino acids. The CDR3 DNA sequence: TGTGCCTTAAAAAGTCCCGGCACCGGGGAGCTGTTTTTT. This translates into CALKSPGTGELFF.

The J gene is TRBJ1-4, the V gene TRBV28; D is ambiguous. With 6 bases removed from V and 2 bases from J, the gap between germline ends came to 10 bases. Germline-derived CDR1 and CDR2 are MDHEN and SYDVKM. The CDR3 runs to 14 residues. CDR3 nucleotides: TGTGCCAGCAGATACGGTGCCACTAATGAAAAACTGTTTTTT. Translated, it gives CASRYGATNEKLFF.

The V and J genes are TRBV5-5 and TRBJ2-7, with 12 bases that match TRBD2. Germline trimming cut 0 bases from V and 2 bases from J; bases unmatched to any gene: 3. Looked up from germline, CDR1 is SGHKS and CDR2 is YYEKEE (reference sequence). The CDR3 runs to 16 residues. The CDR3 sequence is CASSLATSGGAYEQYF. In nucleotides, the CDR3 is TGTGCCAGCAGCTTGGCGACTAGCGGGGGTGCCTACGAGCAGTACTTC. Complete variable domain (other parts from reference TRBV5-5 and TRBJ2-7): DAGVTQSPTHLIKTRGQQVTLRCSPISGHKSVSWYQQVLGQGPQFIFQYYEKEERGRGNFPDRFSARQFPNYSSELNVNALLLGDSALYLCASSLATSGGAYEQYFGPGTRLTVT.

This sequence joins TRBV5-1 and TRBJ2-7; the match to TRBD1 covers 10 bases. Germline CDR1 reads SGHRS; CDR2 reads YFSETQ. The ends lost 4 bases at V and 1 base at J; junction bases unmatched: 8. The CDR3 totals 16 residues. The CDR3 is CASSVGGTGASYEQYF. The CDR3 DNA is TGCGCCAGCAGCGTTGGGGGGACAGGGGCTTCCTACGAGCAGTACTTC.

This clone came up a few times. This chain connects TRBV7-5 to TRBJ1-1; the tabulated D call, TRBD1, remains unverified against the DNA. TRBV7-5 is marked as a pseudogene. The CDR3 totals 16 residues. CDR3 residues: CVRSPRTTAANTEAFF. The CDR3 DNA sequence: TGTGTCAGAAGCCCCCGCACGACAGCCGCGAACACTGAAGCTTTCTTT.

The gene calls are TRBV9 and TRBJ1-1, with 7 bases lining up with TRBD1. Germline V gives CDR1 SGDLS, CDR2 YYNGEE. The CDR3 is made up of 16 amino acids. Trimming removed 4 bases from V and 1 base from J; junction bases left unmatched: 10. Here the CDR3 DNA reads TGTGCCAGCAGCTTAATACCACAGGGGACGAACACTGAAGCTTTCTTT. It yields the protein CASSLIPQGTNTEAFF.

The chain employs TRBV6-5 and TRBJ1-5, with a tentative D call TRBD1 (6 bases). This CDR3 has 15 amino acids. Trimming stripped 4 bases from V and 0 bases from J, with 10 bases between. From germline, CDR1 is MNHEY and CDR2 SVGAGI. CDR3 nucleotide sequence: TGTGCCAGCAGTTCGCAGGGGTATAGCAATCAGCCCCAGCATTTT. It codes for CASSSQGYSNQPQHF.

The rearrangement joins TRBV3-1 (or the pseudogene TRBV3-2) to TRBJ2-7; D unresolved. V was clipped by 0 bases and J by 4 bases, with 10 bases between them. The CDR3 sequence is 14 residues long. Germline V CDR1 and CDR2: LGHDT, YNNKEL (reference sequence). CDR3 residues: CASSQEGSWYEQYF. CDR3 in DNA: TGTGCCAGCAGCCAAGAGGGCTCCTGGTACGAGCAGTACTTC.

This sequence joins TRBV6-5 and TRBJ1-1, with D perhaps matching TRBD1 (5 bases). Trimming took off 8 bases at V and 6 bases at J, with 16 bases between the two ends. The germline gives CDR1 MNHEY, CDR2 SVGAGI. The CDR3 length is 13 residues. The CDR3 DNA follows: TGTGCCAGCGAAGTCAGGACAATCGCTGAAGCTTTCTTT. The encoded protein is CASEVRTIAEAFF.

This clone came up once. The chain links TRBV4-1 to TRBJ2-7; 9 positions agree with TRBD1. V lost 3 bases to trimming and J lost 2 bases; unmatched junction nucleotides: 5. The germline CDR1 and CDR2 sequences are MGHRA and YSYEKL. The CDR3 spans 15 residues. Here the CDR3 DNA reads TGCGCCAGCAGCCAGCGAGGGACAGGGCCCTACGAGCAGTACTTC. This gives the protein CASSQRGTGPYEQYF.

The CDR3: CASTLAGDEQFF. CDR3 DNA sequence: TGTGCCAGCACCCTAGCGGGAGATGAGCAGTTCTTC. This chain joins TRBV5-6 and TRBJ2-1, with 10 bases fitting TRBD2. Germline CDR1 SGHDT, CDR2 YYEEEE. The CDR3 runs to 12 residues. The trim removed 6 bases at V and 8 bases at J, leaving 2 bases unmatched.

J is TRBJ2-6 and V is TRBV6-4; 8 nucleotides line up with TRBD1. Germline V gene lookup returns CDR1 MRHNA and CDR2 SNTAGT. V was pared by 8 bases and J by 3 bases, with 3 bases of the junction left unmatched. The CDR3 sequence is 14 residues long. For the CDR3, the DNA is TGTGCCAGCTCCGGGACAGGTGGGGCCAACGTCCTGACTTTC. Its translation: CASSGTGGANVLTF.

CDR3: CASGQANYGYTF. The CDR3 region has the DNA TGTGCCAGCGGCCAGGCTAACTATGGCTACACCTTC. This chain connects TRBV9 to TRBJ1-2; no clear D. V was pared by 7 bases and J by 0 bases, with 7 bases between. The CDR3 loop spans 12 amino acids. Germline V CDR1 and CDR2: SGDLS, YYNGEE.

The table lists this clone with a count of one. The CDR3, as DNA: TGTGCCACCAGCAGAGATCAGTGGGGGGCCAACGTCCTGACTTTC. Translated: CATSRDQWGANVLTF. The chain joins TRBV15 to TRBJ2-6, with no clear D. Per the germline V gene, CDR1 is LNHNV and CDR2 is YYDKDF (reference sequence). V was pared by 0 bases and J by 4 bases, with 7 bases between. CDR3 length: 15 residues. Based on the CDR3 plus reference TRBV15 and TRBJ2-6, the full variable domain is DAMVIQNPRYQVTQFGKPVTLSCSQTLNHNVMYWYQQKSSQAPKLLFHYYDKDFNNEADTPDNFQSRRPNTSFCFLDIRSPGLGDTAMYLCATSRDQWGANVLTFGAGSRLTVL.

This clone has just a few counts. The chain uses TRBV5-4 and TRBJ2-7; perhaps TRBD1 as D (5 bases). Trimming removed 0 bases at V and 3 bases at J, with 7 bases between. Germline V gene data show CDR1 as SGHNT and CDR2 as YYREEE (reference sequence). The CDR3 is 13 amino acids. The CDR3 nucleotides read TGTGCCAGCAGCTTGGAACAGGTCTACGAGCAGTACTTC. This codes for CASSLEQVYEQYF.

The chain is built from TRBV20-1 and TRBJ1-5; no clear D. Germline V lookup: CDR1 DFQATT, CDR2 SNEGSKA (reference sequence). CDR3 size: 11 residues. The V and J ends lost 3 bases and 6 bases respectively, with 6 bases between them. The CDR3 is CSARFGQPQHF. DNA of the CDR3: TGCAGTGCTAGGTTCGGTCAGCCCCAGCATTTT.

CDR3 in amino acids: CASSVSSGSSYEQYF. The CDR3 region has the DNA TGTGCCAGCAGCGTCTCTAGCGGGAGCTCCTACGAGCAGTACTTC. V and J are TRBV9 and TRBJ2-7; 10 bases line up with TRBD2. The CDR3 runs to 15 residues. CDR1 is SGDLS and CDR2 is YYNGEE in the germline V gene. V shed 2 bases and J 0 bases; nucleotides not matched to a gene: 2.

V usage is TRBV20-1 and J usage is TRBJ1-2, with D maybe TRBD1 (6 bases). V was trimmed by 6 bases and J by 6 bases, leaving 11 bases between them. Per the germline V gene, CDR1 is DFQATT and CDR2 is SNEGSKA (reference sequence). The CDR3 covers 11 residues. The CDR3 protein is CSARKGDGYTF. CDR3 coding DNA: TGCAGTGCCCGAAAGGGGGATGGCTACACCTTC.

The V gene is TRBV3-1 (or the pseudogene TRBV3-2), the J gene TRBJ2-6, with TRBD2 matching 8 bases. The CDR3 contains 16 residues. V lost 5 bases and J lost 0; bases outside the gene matches: 3. Germline loops: CDR1 LGHDT, CDR2 YNNKEL (reference sequence). CDR3 sequence: CASSASGGSGANVLTF. The CDR3 region has the DNA TGTGCCAGCAGCGCGAGCGGGGGCTCTGGGGCCAACGTCCTGACTTTC.

The CDR3 sequence: CASSERDRDYGYTF. The CDR3 nucleotides are TGTGCCAGCAGTGAGAGGGACAGGGACTATGGCTACACCTTC. This chain connects TRBV6-1 to TRBJ1-2; 9 nucleotides agree with TRBD1. The CDR3 length is 14 residues. Germline lookup yields CDR1 MNHNS and CDR2 SASEGT. The V gene end was trimmed by 3 bases and the J gene end by 3 bases; junction bases not matched to a gene: 2.

The gene calls are TRBV29-1 and TRBJ1-5; 7 bases agree with TRBD1. V lost 7 bases to trimming and J lost 0 bases; unmatched junction nucleotides: 21. CDR3 size: 19 residues. Per the germline V gene, CDR1 is SQVTM and CDR2 is ANQGSEA. The CDR3 is CSAIEAGTEDPYSNQPQHF. As DNA, the CDR3 is TGCAGCGCCATTGAAGCCGGGACAGAGGACCCTTATAGCAATCAGCCCCAGCATTTT.

This chain joins TRBV6-6 and TRBJ1-3; maybe TRBD1 (5 bases). This CDR3 region has 16 residues. The V end lost 1 base, the J end lost 0 bases, and 10 bases lay between the germline ends. CDR1 MNHNY and CDR2 SVGAGI come from the germline V gene (reference sequence). The CDR3 is CASSYLAGHSGNTIYF. The CDR3 DNA reads as TGTGCCAGCAGTTACTTAGCAGGGCACTCTGGAAACACCATATATTTT.

This chain connects TRBV2 to TRBJ1-4; 7 positions match TRBD1. V lost 10 bases and J lost 7; bases outside the gene matches: 12. Germline V lookup: CDR1 SNHLY, CDR2 FYNNEI. This CDR3 contains 14 residues. The CDR3 region is CATASGTVTEKLFF. Here the CDR3 DNA reads TGTGCCACGGCAAGTGGGACAGTTACTGAAAAACTGTTTTTT.

This rearrangement joins TRBV6-4 to TRBJ1-6; no reliable D call. CDR3 length: 14 residues. Trimming removed 3 bases from V and 5 bases from J, with 8 bases in between. Looked up from germline, CDR1 is MRHNA and CDR2 is SNTAGT. The CDR3 here is CASSEGRNNSPLHF. Written as DNA, the CDR3 is TGTGCCAGCAGTGAGGGCAGGAATAATTCACCCCTCCACTTT.